These 18 T cell receptor beta chains came from one sample sequenced in a study of blood T cell repertoires in COVID-19. TCRdb's table, derived via immunoSEQ multiplex PCR, lists solely in-frame clones and lacks some. The table shows about 95,000 clones, with 87% occurring only once. Sequencing used peripheral blood. The receptors were sampled from a human donor in a cohort sampled during active COVID-19.

The CDR3 here is CASSLGTGDRTDTQYF. The CDR3 region has the DNA TGCGCCAGCAGCTTAGGAACGGGGGATCGAACAGATACGCAGTATTTT. The V call is TRBV5-1, the J call TRBJ2-3; weak D call: TRBD2 (6 bases). V was cut by 2 bases and J by 3 bases, with 16 bases left in between. This CDR3 is 16 amino acids long. CDR1 is SGHRS and CDR2 is YFSETQ in the germline V gene. Full variable domain (missing parts from reference TRBV5-1 and TRBJ2-3): KAGVTQTPRYLIKTRGQQVTLSCSPISGHRSVSWYQQTPGQGLQFLFEYFSETQRNKGNFPGRFSGRQFSNSRSEMNVSTLELGDSALYLCASSLGTGDRTDTQYFGPGTRLTVL.

This clone was found a few times. J is TRBJ2-7 and V is TRBV11-1, with D possibly TRBD1 on 6 matching bases. The germline V gene encodes CDR1 SGHAT and CDR2 FQDESV (reference sequence). The CDR3 spans 13 residues. V dropped 5 bases and J dropped 6 bases, with 14 bases sitting between them. CDR3 residues: CASSTTGSSEQYF. CDR3 coding DNA: TGTGCCAGCAGCACGACAGGATCTAGCGAGCAGTACTTC.

V and J are TRBV9 and TRBJ1-1; unclear D gene. Per the germline V gene, CDR1 is SGDLS and CDR2 is YYNGEE. Trimming pared 3 bases from V and 4 bases from J, leaving 7 bases between. The CDR3 totals 12 residues. The CDR3 here is CASSALSTEAFF. The DNA of the CDR3 is TGTGCCAGCAGCGCCCTTTCCACTGAAGCTTTCTTT.

The rearrangement uses TRBV2 and TRBJ1-1; D is undetermined. Trimming took off 6 bases at V and 2 bases at J, with 4 bases between the two ends. The V gene's germline CDR1 is SNHLY and CDR2 FYNNEI. The CDR3 spans 11 residues. The CDR3 nucleotides read TGTGCCAGCAGCAGTAACACTGAAGCTTTCTTT. Translating it yields CASSSNTEAFF. The full variable domain, completed using reference TRBV2 and TRBJ1-1, is EPEVTQTPSHQVTQMGQEVILRCVPISNHLYFYWYRQILGQKVEFLVSFYNNEISEKSEIFDDQFSVERPDGSNFTLKIRSTKLEDSAMYFCASSSNTEAFFGQGTRLTVV.

This clone was seen only once. The rearrangement joins TRBV9 to TRBJ2-6; D gene unclear. The CDR3 consists of 14 residues. The V gene's germline CDR1 is SGDLS and CDR2 YYNGEE. The V gene lost 0 bases and the J gene lost 4 bases, with 5 bases spanning the gap. In DNA, the CDR3 is TGTGCCAGCAGCGTAGCTGGCGGGGCCAACGTCCTGACTTTC. Residues: CASSVAGGANVLTF.

This clone was counted once. This chain uses TRBV28 with TRBJ1-2; 9 bases align to TRBD1. The CDR3 is 14 amino acids. The germline CDR1 and CDR2 sequences are MDHEN and SYDVKM. V was clipped by 5 bases and J by 3 bases; unmatched bases: 4. The CDR3 loop is CASSPQGADYGYTF. The CDR3 DNA is TGTGCCAGCAGTCCACAGGGGGCGGACTATGGCTACACCTTC.

The chain is built from TRBV12-3 or TRBV12-4 and TRBJ2-5, with no clear D. The CDR3 has 13 residues. V lost 6 bases and J lost 0, with 8 bases in between. DNA for the CDR3: TGTGCCAGCAGCTTTCAGTACCAAGAGACCCAGTACTTC. Its translation: CASSFQYQETQYF.

The chain is built from TRBV29-1 and TRBJ1-5; D unresolved. V gave up 3 bases and J gave up 3 bases, with 9 bases separating them. The CDR3 extends over 13 amino acids. CDR1 is SQVTM and CDR2 is ANQGSEA in the germline V gene. The CDR3 region has the DNA TGCAGCGTTGATACGGGGAACAATCAGCCCCAGCATTTT. This sequence encodes CSVDTGNNQPQHF.

This sequence joins TRBV19 and TRBJ1-5, with D perhaps matching TRBD1 (6 bases). Trimming left V 7 bases short and J 3 bases short, with 13 bases between. This CDR3 is 14 amino acids long. Germline CDR1 and CDR2: LNHDA and SQIVND (reference sequence). CDR3 region: CASTMGGLNQPQHF. In DNA, the CDR3 is TGTGCCAGTACCATGGGGGGGCTCAATCAGCCCCAGCATTTT.

This chain uses TRBV6-5 with TRBJ2-1; D may be TRBD2 (5 bases). Germline V gives CDR1 MNHEY, CDR2 SVGAGI. The CDR3 spans 16 residues. V gave up 0 bases and J gave up 6 bases, with 15 bases separating them. CDR3 amino acids: CASSYSFGIEGNEQFF. The CDR3 DNA reads as TGTGCCAGCAGTTACTCGTTCGGGATCGAAGGCAATGAGCAGTTCTTC.

This clone appeared once. The gene calls are TRBV5-5 and TRBJ1-5; tentatively, D is TRBD1 (5 bases). Trimming cost V 4 bases and J 3 bases, with 11 bases left between them. CDR1 SGHKS and CDR2 YYEKEE come from the germline V gene (reference sequence). CDR3 length: 14 amino acids. The CDR3 bases are TGTGCCAGCAGCCACGACAGCGCCAATCAGCCCCAGCATTTT. This gives the protein CASSHDSANQPQHF. Drawing the rest from reference TRBV5-5 and TRBJ1-5, the complete variable domain is DAGVTQSPTHLIKTRGQQVTLRCSPISGHKSVSWYQQVLGQGPQFIFQYYEKEERGRGNFPDRFSARQFPNYSSELNVNALLLGDSALYLCASSHDSANQPQHFGDGTRLSIL.

V and J are TRBV7-2 and TRBJ2-2; TRBD2 aligns across 8 bases. Germline V gene data show CDR1 as SGHTA and CDR2 as FQGNSA. The CDR3 covers 13 residues. V was pared by 5 bases and J by 6 bases, with 2 bases of the junction left unmatched. The CDR3 region has the DNA TGTGCCAGCAGCGAGGGACTAGCCGGGGAGCTGTTTTTT. It codes for CASSEGLAGELFF. The full variable domain, its missing parts supplied by reference TRBV7-2 and TRBJ2-2, is GAGVSQSPSNKVTEKGKDVELRCDPISGHTALYWYRQSLGQGLEFLIYFQGNSAPDKSGLPSDRFSAERTGGSVSTLTIQRTQQEDSAVYLCASSEGLAGELFFGEGSRLTVL.

V usage is TRBV12-3 or TRBV12-4 and J usage is TRBJ1-5; a weak D match, TRBD1 (6 bases). Trimming removed 6 bases from V and 9 bases from J, with 15 bases in between. The CDR3 runs 13 residues. The CDR3 spells CASRVTGSGPQHF. As DNA, the CDR3 is TGTGCCAGCAGGGTAACAGGGTCCGGGCCCCAGCATTTT.

The chain links TRBV19 to TRBJ1-4; possible D gene TRBD1, 6 bases. V was trimmed by 6 bases and J by 0 bases, leaving 11 bases between them. Germline V gene data show CDR1 as LNHDA and CDR2 as SQIVND (reference sequence). The CDR3 runs to 15 residues. The CDR3 bases are TGTGCCAGTAGGACGACAGGACCAACTAATGAAAAACTGTTTTTT. Translation: CASRTTGPTNEKLFF.

The rearrangement joins TRBV6-5 to TRBJ2-7; D is perhaps TRBD1 (5 bases). The CDR3 totals 15 residues. The germline gives CDR1 MNHEY, CDR2 SVGAGI. Trimming removed 8 bases at V and 0 bases at J, with 17 bases between. The CDR3 DNA reads TGTGCCAGCCGTACCGAGGACACCAGCTCCTACGAGCAGTACTTC. Protein product: CASRTEDTSSYEQYF.

The V gene is TRBV5-1, the J gene TRBJ2-1; D gene ambiguous. V was cut by 7 bases and J by 6 bases, with 20 bases left in between. The CDR3 is made up of 15 amino acids. Germline V gene sequence: CDR1 SGHRS, CDR2 YFSETQ. In DNA form, the CDR3 reads TGCGCCAGCCGTCCTCTGCCCCTGGCCCCCAATGAGCAGTTCTTC. Translating it yields CASRPLPLAPNEQFF.

J is TRBJ1-5 and V is TRBV19; D may be TRBD1 (6 bases). The V gene lost 4 bases and the J gene lost 5 bases, with 15 bases spanning the gap. Germline V CDR1 and CDR2: LNHDA, SQIVND (reference sequence). The CDR3 contains 15 residues. CDR3 loop: CASSTPHRDDQPQHF. The CDR3 region has the DNA TGTGCCAGTAGTACCCCTCACAGGGATGATCAGCCCCAGCATTTT.

The rearrangement joins TRBV6-5 to TRBJ2-1; 7 bases match TRBD1. Germline CDR1 is MNHEY and CDR2 is SVGAGI. The CDR3 has 15 amino acids. Trimming removed 3 bases from V and 0 bases from J; junction bases left unmatched: 2. The CDR3 bases are TGTGCCAGCAGTTATGAGGGGGCCTCCTACAATGAGCAGTTCTTC. This translates into CASSYEGASYNEQFF.